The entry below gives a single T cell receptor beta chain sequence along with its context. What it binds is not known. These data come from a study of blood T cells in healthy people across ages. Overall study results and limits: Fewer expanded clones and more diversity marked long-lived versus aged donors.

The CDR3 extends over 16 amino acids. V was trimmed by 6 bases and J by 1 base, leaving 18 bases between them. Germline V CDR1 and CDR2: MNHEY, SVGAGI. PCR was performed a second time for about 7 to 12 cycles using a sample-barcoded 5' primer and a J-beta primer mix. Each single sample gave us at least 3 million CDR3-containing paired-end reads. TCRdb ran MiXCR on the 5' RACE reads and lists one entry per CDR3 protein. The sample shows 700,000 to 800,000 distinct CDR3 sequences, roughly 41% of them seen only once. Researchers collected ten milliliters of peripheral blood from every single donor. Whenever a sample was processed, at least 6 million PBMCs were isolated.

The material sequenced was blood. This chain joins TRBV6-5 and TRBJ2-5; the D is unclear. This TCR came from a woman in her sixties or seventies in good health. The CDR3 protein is CASRHGTYGSQETQYF. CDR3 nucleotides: TGTGCCAGCAGGCATGGCACTTACGGGTCCCAAGAGACCCAGTACTTC.